This T cell receptor (beta chain) is drawn from a study of response to subunit inactivated influenza vaccine. One entry per CDR3 protein results from TCRdb running MiXCR on the RT-PCR reads. Among approximately 250,000 distinct CDR3 sequences listed, 12% were seen once. The CDR3 contains 15 residues. CDR1 and CDR2 from the germline V gene are SNHLY and FYNNEI. With V trimmed by 6 bases and J by 2 bases, 5 bases remained unmatched. Study conclusions and caveats: Authors suggested each seasonal influenza vaccination recruits few new T cells.

This clonotype was detected a few times. Its antigen is not known. V gene TRBV2 combines with J gene TRBJ2-1, with 9 bases matching TRBD2. The source of this sequence is a man aged 50-60 years who received an inactivated influenza vaccine. Here the sequenced sample was non-naive T cells sorted from PBMCs, taken roughly 2 weeks before vaccination. CDR3 nucleotide sequence: TGTGCCAGCAGAATGACTAGCGGAGCCTACAATGAGCAGTTCTTC. Its protein product is CASRMTSGAYNEQFF.